The following is a T cell receptor beta chain sequence with its context. The antigen remains unidentified. Sequencing used immunoSEQ multiplex PCR; TCRdb keeps in-frame clones, though not all of them. The sample has 130,000 or so clones; roughly 90% are singletons. The sample is drawn from a study of T cell responses to AZD1222 COVID-19 vaccine. Study-wide results and caveats: Researchers took repertoire samples only after the peak T cell response had come. The breadth and depth of Spike-specific TCRs increased once two AZD1222 doses had been given. Spike was spanned by vaccine-associated CD4 TCRs, with dominance at 160-218 and 743-854. Variant regions that are unmutated are reportedly the target of nearly half of spike-specific TCRs.

There are 14 residues in the CDR3. J lost 6 bases, V lost 10 bases, and 9 bases had no gene match. The V gene's germline CDR1 is WNHNN and CDR2 SYGVQD (reference sequence). The sequence was obtained from an adult in good health. Sample: peripheral blood, taken on day 0 of MenACWY control vaccination. The chain couples TRBV10-1 to TRBJ2-2, with 9 bases aligning to TRBD1. CDR3 sequence reads: CATGTGRSSGELFF. The CDR3 DNA sequence: TGCGCCACCGGGACAGGGAGATCCTCCGGGGAGCTGTTTTTT.